Listed below are T cell receptor beta chains from one sample, sequenced in a study of T cells in Graves' hyperthyroidism and ophthalmopathy. A single record per CDR3 protein comes from TCRdb applying MiXCR to the multiplex PCR reads. The sample contains some 580,000 distinct CDR3 sequences, 16% of which appear only once. The sample comprised blood. These TCRs come from a woman in her thirties or forties with Graves' ophthalmopathy. Each CDR3 is given with its conserved first and last residue. Fields, in order: J gene, D gene, clone size, V gene, CDR3 DNA, CDR3 protein. A D gene is named only where the DNA matches it firmly. The listing skips clone size in some rows; elsewhere it reads once, few, many or a size class.

TRBJ1-5 NA many TRBV2 TGTGCCAGCAATAACCAGGAGAATAGCAATCAGCCCCAGCATTTT CASNNQENSNQPQHF
TRBJ2-1 TRBD2 few TRBV6-1 TGTGCCAGCAGGTTACTAGCGGGAGGTAGTATTGAGCAGTTCTTC CASRLLAGGSIEQFF
TRBJ2-1 NA NA TRBV5-1 TGCGCCAGCAGCGACATCAATGAGCAGTTCTTC CASSDINEQFF
TRBJ1-6 NA few TRBV6-1 TGTGCCAGCAGTTCCCACAGGGTCGATAATTCACCCCTCCACTTT CASSSHRVDNSPLHF
TRBJ2-3 NA once TRBV6-2/TRBV6-3 TGTGCCAGCAGTTTACTAGCTCCCGTCCCCACAGATACGCAGTATTTT CASSLLAPVPTDTQYF
TRBJ2-5 NA many TRBV7-2 TGTGCCAGCGCGGACCCTTACCAAGAGACCCAGTACTTC CASADPYQETQYF
TRBJ2-1 NA NA TRBV9 TGTGCCAGCAGCGTATCTGGGGGCCAACCCAATGAGCAGTTCTTC CASSVSGGQPNEQFF
TRBJ2-3 NA many TRBV20-1 TGCAGTGCTAAGTGGGGGGGCCCAGATACGCAGTATTTT CSAKWGGPDTQYF
TRBJ2-1 NA many TRBV20-1 TGCAGTGCTAGAGATCTCCTAGATGAGCAGTTCTTC CSARDLLDEQFF
TRBJ2-5 TRBD2 many TRBV2 TGTGCCAGCAGTCGAAAGTCGGGACTAGCGGGACAAGAGACCCAGTACTTC CASSRKSGLAGQETQYF
TRBJ2-1 NA once TRBV6-5 TGTGCCAGCCGTTTGACCGGGGGTGGTAATGAGCAGTTCTTC CASRLTGGGNEQFF
TRBJ1-3 NA many TRBV7-9 TGTGCCAGCAGCCCAAATGACTTGTCCTCTGGAAACACCATATATTTT CASSPNDLSSGNTIYF
TRBJ2-1 TRBD2 many TRBV20-1 TGCAGTGCTTCGAAAGGACTAGTGACTTACAATGAGCAGTTCTTC CSASKGLVTYNEQFF
TRBJ2-7 NA many TRBV19 TGTGCCAGTAGTCCCGGGTCGAGTGAGGGAGCCTACGAGCAGTACTTC CASSPGSSEGAYEQYF
TRBJ1-5 NA few TRBV10-3 TGTGCCATCAGTGGGACAACAACGCCCCAGCATTTT CAISGTTTPQHF
TRBJ1-4 NA few TRBV2 TGTGCCAGCAGTGTACAGGGAATTAATGAAAAACTGTTTTTT CASSVQGINEKLFF
TRBJ1-2 NA many TRBV7-8 TGTGCCAGCAGCTTAGCTGCAGGGACAAACTATGGCTACACCTTC CASSLAAGTNYGYTF
TRBJ1-5 TRBD1 NA TRBV19 TGTGCCAGTAACCCCCCACAGGGGGCGGTTCAGCCCCAGCATTTT CASNPPQGAVQPQHF
TRBJ1-3 TRBD1 many TRBV28 TGTGCCAGCAGTCCACCCGGAGGGGGCACAGGAAACACCATATATTTT CASSPPGGGTGNTIYF